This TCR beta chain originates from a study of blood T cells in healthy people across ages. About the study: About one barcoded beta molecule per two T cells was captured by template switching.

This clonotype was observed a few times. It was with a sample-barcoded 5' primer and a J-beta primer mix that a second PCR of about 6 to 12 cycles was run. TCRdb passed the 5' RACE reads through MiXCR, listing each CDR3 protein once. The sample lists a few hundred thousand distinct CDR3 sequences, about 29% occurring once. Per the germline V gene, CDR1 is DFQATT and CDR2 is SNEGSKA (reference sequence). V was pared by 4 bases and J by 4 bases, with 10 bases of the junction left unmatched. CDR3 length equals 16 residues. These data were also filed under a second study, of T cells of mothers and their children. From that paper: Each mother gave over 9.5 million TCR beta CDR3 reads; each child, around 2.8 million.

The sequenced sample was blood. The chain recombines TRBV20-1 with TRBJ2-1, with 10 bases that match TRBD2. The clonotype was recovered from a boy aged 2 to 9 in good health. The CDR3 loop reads CSAKLPSGSVYNEQFF. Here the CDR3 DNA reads TGCAGTGCTAAACTTCCTAGCGGGAGCGTATACAATGAGCAGTTCTTC.